The 7 T cell receptor beta chains reported below all come from one sample, sequenced in a study of T-cell reconstitution after alpha-beta-depleted transplantation in children. Preparation of the TCRbeta library was carried out with unique molecular identifiers. TCRdb reprocessed the PCR reads with MiXCR, giving one entry per CDR3 protein. The sample yields 250,000 to 350,000 distinct CDR3 sequences, roughly 9.5% seen once. Sample: PBMCs from the stem cell graft donor, taken from the stem cell graft. These receptors were taken from a human donor who donated a stem cell graft to a child with SCID.

This clonotype was detected a few times. Being one base from a much bigger clone, this may be a read error. This chain links TRBV9 with TRBJ2-6; D gene unclear. With 0 bases removed from V and 3 bases from J, the gap between germline ends came to 1 base. CDR3 length: 13 amino acids. CDR1 and CDR2 (germline): SGDLS, YYNGEE. The CDR3 spells CASSVGGANVLTF. The CDR3 bases are TGTGCCAGCAGCGTAGGTGGGGCCAACGTCCTGACTTTC.

V gene TRBV11-2 combines with J gene TRBJ1-1; 8 bases line up with TRBD1. Germline CDR1 and CDR2: SGHAT and FQNNGV. The V and J ends lost 2 bases and 1 base, in that order; junction bases with no gene match: 3. The CDR3 runs 15 residues. Here the CDR3 DNA reads TGTGCCAGCAGCTTAAGCGACAGGGGGAACACTGAAGCTTTCTTT. It translates to CASSLSDRGNTEAFF.

This clonotype was recorded at least ten times. The genes are TRBV28 and TRBJ1-6, with 7 nucleotides matching TRBD1. Germline-derived CDR1 and CDR2 are MDHEN and SYDVKM. J gave up 8 bases and V 6 bases, and 10 bases lay outside the gene matches. The CDR3 has 15 residues. The CDR3 loop is CASRRQGTRDSPLHF. CDR3 sequence (DNA): TGTGCCAGCAGACGACAGGGTACCAGGGATTCACCCCTCCACTTT.

J is TRBJ1-2 and V is TRBV7-3; TRBD1 matches at 7 bases. V shed 5 bases and J 4 bases; nucleotides not matched to a gene: 4. The CDR3 is made up of 13 amino acids. CDR1 is SGHTA, CDR2 FQGTGA, per germline. CDR3 protein: CASSKDRFYGYTF. CDR3 coding DNA: TGTGCCAGCAGCAAGGACAGGTTCTATGGCTACACCTTC.

The table lists this clonotype with a few counts. The chain couples TRBV10-3 to TRBJ2-5, with D perhaps assigned TRBD1 or TRBD2 (5 bases each). The V end lost 3 bases, the J end lost 9 bases, and 14 bases lay between the germline ends. This CDR3 contains 13 residues. Germline CDR1 and CDR2: ENHRY and SYGVKD. CDR3 sequence reads: CAISDYGGEAQYF. The CDR3 region has the DNA TGTGCCATCAGTGACTATGGGGGAGAAGCCCAGTACTTC.

This clonotype has only a few counts. The chain carries TRBV6-5 and TRBJ1-2; D unclear. The CDR3 is 17 residues long. The V end lost 4 bases, the J end lost 1 base, and 19 bases lay between the germline ends. CDR1 MNHEY and CDR2 SVGAGI come from the germline V gene. The CDR3 DNA reads TGTGCCAGCAGTTCCTCCCGTCGTGAGGGCAGTAACTATGGCTACACCTTC. Protein: CASSSSRREGSNYGYTF.

In its sample, this clonotype was seen a few times. The chain combines TRBV20-1 with TRBJ1-1, with TRBD1 as a possible D gene (6 bases). CDR1 is DFQATT, CDR2 SNEGSKA, per germline (reference sequence). This CDR3 is built from 15 residues. V shed 2 bases and J shed 0 bases, with 13 bases lying between them. The CDR3 nucleotides read TGCAGTGCTAGACAAGACAGGCACATGAACACTGAAGCTTTCTTT. Residues: CSARQDRHMNTEAFF.